This record looks at one T cell receptor beta chain sequence and its context. TCRdb's copy holds only in-frame clones and misses some; the assay was immunoSEQ multiplex PCR. The sample has 190,000 or so clones; roughly 87% are singletons. CDR1 is SGHNT, CDR2 YYREEE, per germline (reference sequence). V lost 4 bases and J 7 bases, leaving 14 bases between the germline ends. CDR3 length: 13 amino acids. The cohort comprised adults aged 18 to 89 years residing in 20 to 25 US areas. This sample was included in a study of blood T cell repertoires in COVID-19. J is TRBJ1-2 and V is TRBV5-4; maybe TRBD1 (6 bases). Source material: PBMCs or T cells enriched from blood (not recorded which). The TCR comes from a man younger than 30 with acute COVID-19. The CDR3 DNA is TGTGCCAGCAGCCCCAGTCAGGGGCCTGGCTACACCTTC. This sequence encodes CASSPSQGPGYTF.